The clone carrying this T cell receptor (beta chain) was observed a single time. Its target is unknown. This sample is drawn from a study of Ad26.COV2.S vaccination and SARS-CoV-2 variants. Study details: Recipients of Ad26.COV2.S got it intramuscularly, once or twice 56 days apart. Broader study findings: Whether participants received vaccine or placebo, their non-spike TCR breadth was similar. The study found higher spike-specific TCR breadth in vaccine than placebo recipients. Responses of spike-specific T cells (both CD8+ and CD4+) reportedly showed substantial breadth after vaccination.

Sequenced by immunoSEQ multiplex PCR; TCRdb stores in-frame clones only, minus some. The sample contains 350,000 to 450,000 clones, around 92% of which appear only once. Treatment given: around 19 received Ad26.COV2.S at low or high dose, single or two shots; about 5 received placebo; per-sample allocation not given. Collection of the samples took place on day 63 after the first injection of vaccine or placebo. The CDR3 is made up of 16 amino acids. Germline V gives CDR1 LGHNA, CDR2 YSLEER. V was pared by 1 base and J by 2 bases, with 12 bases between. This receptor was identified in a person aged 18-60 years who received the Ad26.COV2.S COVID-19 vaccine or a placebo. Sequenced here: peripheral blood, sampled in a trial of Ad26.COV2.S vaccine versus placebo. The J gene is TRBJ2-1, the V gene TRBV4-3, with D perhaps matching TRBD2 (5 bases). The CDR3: CASSQAGGWTYNEQFF. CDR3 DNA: TGCGCCAGCAGCCAAGCGGGCGGGTGGACCTACAATGAGCAGTTCTTC.